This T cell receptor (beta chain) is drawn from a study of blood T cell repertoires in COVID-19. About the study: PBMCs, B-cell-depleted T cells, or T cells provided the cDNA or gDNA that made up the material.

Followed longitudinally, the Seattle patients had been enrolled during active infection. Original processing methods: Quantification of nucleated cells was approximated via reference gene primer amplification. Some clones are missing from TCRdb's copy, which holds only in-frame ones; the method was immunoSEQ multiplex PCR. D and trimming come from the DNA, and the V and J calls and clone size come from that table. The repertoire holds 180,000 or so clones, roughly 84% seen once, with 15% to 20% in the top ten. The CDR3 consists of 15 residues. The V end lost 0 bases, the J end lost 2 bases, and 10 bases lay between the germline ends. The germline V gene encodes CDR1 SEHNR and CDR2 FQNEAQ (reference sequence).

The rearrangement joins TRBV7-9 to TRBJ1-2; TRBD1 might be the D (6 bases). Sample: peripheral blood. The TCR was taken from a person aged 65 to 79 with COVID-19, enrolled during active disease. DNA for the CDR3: TGTGCCAGCAGCTTAGCCTCTGGGGGCAACTATGGCTACACCTTC. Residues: CASSLASGGNYGYTF.